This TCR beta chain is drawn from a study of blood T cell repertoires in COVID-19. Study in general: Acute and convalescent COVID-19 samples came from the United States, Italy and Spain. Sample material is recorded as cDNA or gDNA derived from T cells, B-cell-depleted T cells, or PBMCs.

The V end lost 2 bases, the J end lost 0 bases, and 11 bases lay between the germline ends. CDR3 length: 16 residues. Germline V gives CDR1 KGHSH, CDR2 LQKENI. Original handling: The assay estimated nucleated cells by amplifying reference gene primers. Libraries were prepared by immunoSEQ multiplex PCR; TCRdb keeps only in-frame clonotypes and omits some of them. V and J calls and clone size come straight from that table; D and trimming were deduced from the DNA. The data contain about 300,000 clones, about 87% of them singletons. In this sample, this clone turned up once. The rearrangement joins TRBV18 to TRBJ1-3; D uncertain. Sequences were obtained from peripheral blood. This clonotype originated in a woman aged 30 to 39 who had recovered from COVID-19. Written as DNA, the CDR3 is TGTGCCAGCTCACCAATGACAAGCAGCTCTGGAAACACCATATATTTT. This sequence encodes CASSPMTSSSGNTIYF.